A single sample is the source of the 13 T cell receptor beta chains below, sequenced in a study of cytomegalovirus exposure and HLA in healthy donors. Use of 60 Vbeta and 13 Jbeta primers characterized the PCR. The table came from immunoSEQ multiplex PCR; TCRdb's copy has only in-frame clones and leaves some out. The sample includes approximately 190,000 clones, 78% of them seen just once. Source material: PBMCs. The receptor source for this set is a woman aged 25-40 years in good health and CMV-seropositive.

The rearrangement uses TRBV5-1 and TRBJ2-5; maybe TRBD2 (5 bases). The CDR3 runs to 14 residues. Looked up from germline, CDR1 is SGHRS and CDR2 is YFSETQ. Trimming left V 0 bases short and J 5 bases short, with 11 bases between. Here the CDR3 DNA reads TGCGCCAGCAGCTTGGCGGGGATTGGGGAGACCCAGTACTTC. It encodes CASSLAGIGETQYF. The full variable domain, completed using reference TRBV5-1 and TRBJ2-5, is KAGVTQTPRYLIKTRGQQVTLSCSPISGHRSVSWYQQTPGQGLQFLFEYFSETQRNKGNFPGRFSGRQFSNSRSEMNVSTLELGDSALYLCASSLAGIGETQYFGPGTRLLVL.

The chain employs TRBV19 and TRBJ1-2; the match to TRBD1 covers 8 bases. This CDR3 is built from 15 residues. Germline V gene lookup returns CDR1 LNHDA and CDR2 SQIVND (reference sequence). The ends lost 6 bases at V and 5 bases at J; junction bases unmatched: 11. The CDR3 coding sequence is TGTGCCAGTAGACAGACAGGGGTCGACGTTTATGGCTACACCTTC. Its protein product is CASRQTGVDVYGYTF.

The chain couples TRBV4-1 to TRBJ2-3; maybe TRBD2 (6 bases). Trimming shortened V by 8 bases and J by 0 bases, and 12 bases separated the two germline ends. This CDR3 is 14 amino acids long. The germline V gene has CDR1 MGHRA and CDR2 YSYEKL. For the CDR3, the DNA is TGCGCCAGCTCTTTAGCGGCCAGCACAGATACGCAGTATTTT. It yields the protein CASSLAASTDTQYF.

The V gene is TRBV5-6, the J gene TRBJ1-2, with no clear D. CDR1 SGHDT and CDR2 YYEEEE come from the germline V gene. Trimming left V 0 bases short and J 3 bases short, with 9 bases between. The CDR3 length is 14 residues. In DNA, the CDR3 is TGTGCCAGCAGCTTGGAGACACCTGACTATGGCTACACCTTC. Residues: CASSLETPDYGYTF. Drawing the rest from reference TRBV5-6 and TRBJ1-2, the complete variable domain is DAGVTQSPTHLIKTRGQQVTLRCSPKSGHDTVSWYQQALGQGPQFIFQYYEEEERQRGNFPDRFSGHQFPNYSSELNVNALLLGDSALYLCASSLETPDYGYTFGSGTRLTVV.

The V gene is TRBV7-9, the J gene TRBJ1-2; TRBD1 matches 9 bases. From germline, CDR1 is SEHNR and CDR2 FQNEAQ (reference sequence). The CDR3 runs to 14 residues. V shed 1 base, J shed 7 bases, and the junction held 4 bases outside the gene matches. The chain's CDR3 is CASSLGDRDFGYTF. The CDR3 DNA follows: TGTGCCAGCAGCTTAGGGGACAGGGATTTTGGCTACACCTTC. The whole variable domain, remainder taken from reference TRBV7-9 and TRBJ1-2, is DTGVSQNPRHKITKRGQNVTFRCDPISEHNRLYWYRQTLGQGPEFLTYFQNEAQLEKSRLLSDRFSAERPKGSFSTLEIQRTEQGDSAMYLCASSLGDRDFGYTFGSGTRLTVV.

The chain recombines TRBV6-5 with TRBJ2-3; 7 nucleotides align to TRBD2. Germline V gene data show CDR1 as MNHEY and CDR2 as SVGAGI. The CDR3 spans 13 residues. V gave up 8 bases and J gave up 5 bases; unmatched junction bases: 7. The CDR3, as DNA: TGTGCCAGCCGGCGGGAGAGTAGAGATACGCAGTATTTT. Translated: CASRRESRDTQYF.

In its sample, this clone was seen a few times. This chain links TRBV11-2 with TRBJ2-7; TRBD2 is a possible D gene (6 bases). CDR1 is SGHAT, CDR2 FQNNGV, per germline. CDR3 size: 16 residues. The germline V and J ends were trimmed by 5 bases and 0 bases, with 17 bases remaining between them. CDR3 sequence reads: CASSPGSSGLSYEQYF. CDR3 sequence (DNA): TGTGCCAGCAGCCCCGGGAGTTCGGGTCTCTCCTACGAGCAGTACTTC.

J is TRBJ2-5 and V is TRBV5-5; possible D gene TRBD1, 8 bases. Germline V CDR1 and CDR2: SGHKS, YYEKEE (reference sequence). The CDR3 runs 16 residues. V was shortened by 1 base and J by 5 bases, with 18 bases between the two germline ends. CDR3 sequence reads: CASSLFSGQGGETQYF. The CDR3 DNA reads TGTGCCAGCAGCTTGTTTTCTGGACAGGGAGGGGAGACCCAGTACTTC.

This clone was found a few times. The rearrangement joins TRBV5-1 to TRBJ2-2; 7 nucleotides agree with TRBD1. The CDR3 is 15 residues long. Germline V lookup: CDR1 SGHRS, CDR2 YFSETQ. Trimming at V came to 2 bases and at J to 4 bases, leaving 5 bases not matched to a gene. The CDR3 DNA reads as TGCGCCAGCAGCTTCAACTACAGGGGCACCGGGGAGCTGTTTTTT. Translation gives CASSFNYRGTGELFF. Combining the CDR3 with reference TRBV5-1 and TRBJ2-2 gives the whole variable domain KAGVTQTPRYLIKTRGQQVTLSCSPISGHRSVSWYQQTPGQGLQFLFEYFSETQRNKGNFPGRFSGRQFSNSRSEMNVSTLELGDSALYLCASSFNYRGTGELFFGEGSRLTVL.

V and J are TRBV7-2 and TRBJ1-2; perhaps TRBD1 as D (5 bases). The length of the CDR3 is 13 residues. Between the trimmed V and J ends, which lost 7 bases and 7 bases, there was a span of 16 bases. Germline V gene data show CDR1 as SGHTA and CDR2 as FQGNSA. The CDR3 here is CASTLVGPAGYTF. CDR3 coding DNA: TGTGCCAGCACCCTCGTGGGGCCAGCTGGCTACACCTTC.

The chain has TRBV4-3 and TRBJ2-7, with 8 nucleotides matching TRBD1. Germline V gives CDR1 LGHNA, CDR2 YSLEER. Trimming took 1 base from V and 7 from J; bases not matched to a gene: 6. This CDR3 is 14 amino acids long. CDR3 sequence reads: CASSQATGTGEQYF. CDR3 nucleotide sequence: TGCGCCAGCAGCCAAGCCACCGGGACAGGAGAGCAGTACTTC.

The CDR3 spells CASSPPRLAGADEQFF. The CDR3 DNA reads TGTGCCAGCAGCCCGCCGAGACTAGCGGGAGCCGATGAGCAGTTCTTC. J is TRBJ2-1 and V is TRBV7-9; 12 bases fit TRBD2. Germline V lookup: CDR1 SEHNR, CDR2 FQNEAQ (reference sequence). This CDR3 spans 16 amino acids. The V gene end was trimmed by 5 bases and the J gene end by 8 bases; junction bases not matched to a gene: 10. Variable domain in full (rest from reference TRBV7-9 and TRBJ2-1): DTGVSQNPRHKITKRGQNVTFRCDPISEHNRLYWYRQTLGQGPEFLTYFQNEAQLEKSRLLSDRFSAERPKGSFSTLEIQRTEQGDSAMYLCASSPPRLAGADEQFFGPGTRLTVL.

The chain links TRBV5-1 to TRBJ2-2; TRBD2 aligns across 13 bases. CDR1 and CDR2 (germline): SGHRS, YFSETQ. The CDR3 covers 17 residues. The V segment lost 1 base and the J segment 5 bases; nucleotides outside the gene matches: 5. CDR3 bases: TGCGCCAGCAGCTTGCGACTAGCGGGGGGAGAAACCGGGGAGCTGTTTTTT. This gives the protein CASSLRLAGGETGELFF.